A selection of T cell receptor beta chains follows, all from one sample in a study of shared clonotypes between healthy human individuals. Generated by immunoSEQ multiplex PCR, the TCRdb table keeps only in-frame clones and is missing some. The sample includes about 820,000 clones, about 91% of them seen just once. Input material: naive CD8+ T cells sorted from blood. The receptors come from a man aged 25-45 years in good health. CDR3s leave out the opening cysteine and the closing phenylalanine or tryptophan. Fields, in order: V gene, CDR3 protein.

>TRBV29-1
SVGGSSGGSGGYEQY
>TRBV28
ASEPNRENYGYT
>TRBV21-1
ASSKVGDRANTEAF
>TRBV6-1
ASSESGGYSNQPQH
>TRBV27
ASSHIRDTATEAF
>TRBV2
ASSEAPRAMGT
>TRBV28
ASSFGGKETQY
>TRBV27
ASSWFNEQF
>TRBV29-1
SVHAPNSYEQY
>TRBV29-1
SVSGQGNEQF
>TRBV6-6
ASSYAGTSNEQF
>TRBV19
ASRAGNYGYT
>TRBV27
ASSLSGGGNTEAF
>TRBV6-5
ASSYPGQVQF
>TRBV10-1
ASSESMAMASVHEQY
>TRBV29-1
SVGTAAEQY
>TRBV11-2
ASSLDIGGAGGTTGELF
>TRBV30
AWRQGQINTGELF
>TRBV4-1
ASSQSGLQETQY
>TRBV19
ASSIRLAGYKETQY
>TRBV5-6
ASSLRASGGYEQY
>TRBV10-3
AISDLTSGNADTQY
>TRBV6-1
ASSESMNTEAF
>TRBV28
ASSTPGGSGPQH
>TRBV28
ASGTVYEQY
>TRBV7-8
ASSRGADGYT
>TRBV10-3
AISEFDTDTQY
>TRBV4-3
ASSQDLPRGHTEAF
>TRBV5-4
ASSLSGYQETQY
>TRBV5-1
ASSWTAGEQY
>TRBV7-9
ASSRRGEQY
>TRBV28
ASNTGTGLTEAF
>TRBV6-1
ASTEGGVGRETQY
>TRBV12-5
ASGLATTGGNANTEAF
>TRBV9
ASSPPDGVGKAFGEQF
>TRBV28
ASSPFSSSYNEQF
>TRBV29-1
SVEGQKGSGLAGGSSYNEQF
>TRBV25-1
ASSEYSRGNSYEQY
>TRBV28
ASRYRDRGRKNYGYT
>TRBV4-1
ASSPRGGGTDTQY
>TRBV4-1
ASSQVKDTGELF
>TRBV6-1
ASSDYRGYEQY
>TRBV2
ASSDTTGKNTEAF
>TRBV10-2
ATADMHKRERTEQF
>TRBV6-5
ASSYPGDRNNEQF
>TRBV7-6
ASSLTSGAYYNEQF
>TRBV27
ASSFLRDRGDEQY
>TRBV4-3
ASSPRDGAYEQY
>TRBV4-1
ASSLEGQGSYEQY
>TRBV5-6
ASSLEASGGYEQF
>TRBV10-3
AIVADSGTIGTGELF
>TRBV4-3
ASSWDRGADTQY
>TRBV5-5
ASSPDSFLPHEQF
>TRBV4-1
ASSQEGETRDSRVA
>TRBV7-9
ASSPTGEGTANYGYT
>TRBV5-8
ASSLAVGFSYGYT
>TRBV7-9
ASSFISGGRGTGELF
>TRBV9
ASSVGAGGSDEQF
>TRBV9
ASSVEGEGSYEQY
>TRBV9
ASSVGAGGTRTFNEQF